This is a list of T cell receptor beta chains from one sample in a study of T cell changes during pregnancy in multiple sclerosis. Sequencing used immunoSEQ multiplex PCR; TCRdb keeps in-frame clones, though not all of them. This table holds roughly 38,000 clones, about 93% found once. The material sequenced was CD4+ T cells from peripheral blood mononuclear cells, taken in the third trimester of pregnancy. The receptors shown here come from a female donor with multiple sclerosis, enrolled in a pregnancy study. Each CDR3 is given without its conserved first and last residue. Only some rows state a clone size, as once, few, many or a class for expanded clones.

v_gene,j_gene,abundance,CDR3aa
TRBV10-3,TRBJ1-1,NA,AISGPGQLVAEAF
TRBV29-1,TRBJ2-3,NA,SVANLRGTDTQY
TRBV2,TRBJ2-5,NA,ASAGGLAGTQETQY
TRBV28,TRBJ1-1,NA,ASETDLLDRGNAEAF
TRBV19,TRBJ1-1,NA,ASSRRVGQNTEAF
TRBV7-9,TRBJ1-5,NA,ASSLADQPQH
TRBV27,TRBJ2-2,NA,ASSLLTGISGGELF
TRBV2,TRBJ2-3,NA,ASSPTSSGRANTQY
TRBV10-2,TRBJ2-3,NA,ASRQGASGTDTQY
TRBV4-3,TRBJ2-3,NA,ASSQDSSGGADTQY
TRBV25-1,TRBJ2-3,NA,ASSEPRGTDTQY
TRBV10-3,TRBJ2-6,NA,ASRKGQGQSSGANVLT
TRBV10-1,TRBJ1-3,NA,ASSDLFPRDRGGDSGNTIY
TRBV28,TRBJ2-7,NA,ASSRTSETTYEQY
TRBV19,TRBJ1-2,NA,ASSIPLGGANNYGYT
TRBV5-1,TRBJ2-2,NA,ASSPENTGELF
TRBV4-1,TRBJ2-1,NA,ASTPAESSYNEQF
TRBV4-2,TRBJ2-1,NA,ASSPTSGSDKYNEQF
TRBV29-1,TRBJ1-5,NA,SVGRDYNQPQH
TRBV5-4,TRBJ1-2,NA,ASSSGQGALGGYT
TRBV21-1,TRBJ1-4,few,ASSKKPPAGKYEKLF
TRBV5-4,TRBJ2-7,NA,ASSFRQGGSYEQY
TRBV18,TRBJ1-2,NA,ASSPPAGVWTYGYT
TRBV2,TRBJ2-2,NA,ASGTSGGVGELF
TRBV5-1,TRBJ2-7,once,ASSRGQAGYEQY
TRBV9,TRBJ2-3,NA,ASSVRASGTDTQY
TRBV12-5,TRBJ2-1,NA,ASGSSAGGRIEQF
TRBV28,TRBJ1-3,NA,ASSSGQGNTIY
TRBV11-3,TRBJ2-4,NA,ASSLIGENIQY
TRBV7-9,TRBJ2-5,NA,ASSKGLAVQETQY
TRBV7-9,TRBJ2-3,NA,ASSLVDRGTLGTDTQY
TRBV5-1,TRBJ2-5,NA,ASSLRGQETQY
TRBV28,TRBJ2-5,NA,ASTGGGYQETQY
TRBV6-5,TRBJ2-2,once,ASSYSENTGELF
TRBV5-1,TRBJ1-3,NA,ASSLAGGRGNTIY
TRBV7-9,TRBJ2-5,NA,ASSSGLAGGQETQY
TRBV10-3,TRBJ1-2,NA,AISVGTVDYGYT
TRBV21-1,TRBJ1-4,NA,ASSKGRRQEKLF
TRBV2,TRBJ2-5,NA,ASSEERGAWRETQY
TRBV13,TRBJ2-3,once,ASSLVSQSSTDTQY
TRBV4-1,TRBJ1-1,once,ASSPGGGGTEAF
TRBV5-4,TRBJ1-1,NA,ASSFGTGKNTEAF
TRBV9,TRBJ2-3,NA,ASSVASGGAGDTQY
TRBV10-3,TRBJ1-5,NA,AISEDRGGNQPQH
TRBV9,TRBJ1-5,NA,ASSVGGLSNQPQH
TRBV5-1,TRBJ1-2,once,ASSLGAGANYGYT
TRBV2,TRBJ1-2,NA,ASSEQAGVYGYT
TRBV5-1,TRBJ2-1,NA,ASSYGTSGGAVGEQF
TRBV30,TRBJ1-5,NA,AWSKQTGTGINQPQH